Presented here are 22 T cell receptor beta chains from one specimen sequenced in a study of blood T cell repertoires in COVID-19. Repertoires were generated with immunoSEQ multiplex PCR, while TCRdb's copy carries only in-frame clones and drops some. The sample gives 270,000 or so clones, more than 85% of which show up once; roughly 5.1% is in the top ten. What was sequenced was peripheral blood. These receptors were collected from a man aged 35-49 years with acute or convalescent COVID-19.

V gene TRBV6-5 combines with J gene TRBJ2-3; D might be TRBD2 (5 bases). CDR3 length equals 15 residues. The germline V and J ends were trimmed by 0 bases and 2 bases, with 9 bases remaining between them. Germline CDR1 reads MNHEY; CDR2 reads SVGAGI. The CDR3 reads CASSYSGVATDTQYF. In DNA, the CDR3 is TGTGCCAGCAGTTACTCGGGAGTCGCCACAGATACGCAGTATTTT.

This rearrangement joins TRBV5-1 to TRBJ1-2; weak D call: TRBD1 (6 bases). Between the trimmed V and J ends, which lost 0 bases and 8 bases, there was a span of 17 bases. Germline-derived CDR1 and CDR2 are SGHRS and YFSETQ. This CDR3 has 15 amino acids. CDR3 nucleotides: TGCGCCAGCAGCTTGGAGGACAGCAGCCAGAGGGGCTACACCTTC. This translates into CASSLEDSSQRGYTF.

The chain uses TRBV6-6 and TRBJ1-4; weak D call: TRBD1 (5 bases). The germline CDR1 and CDR2 sequences are MNHNY and SVGAGI (reference sequence). The CDR3 is 12 amino acids. The V end was cut by 5 bases, the J end by 8 bases, with 9 bases between. CDR3 DNA: TGTGCCAGCAGTGGGGGAGGAGAAAAACTGTTTTTT. Protein product: CASSGGGEKLFF.

The chain recombines TRBV19 with TRBJ2-3; 8 nucleotides agree with TRBD1. After removal of 6 bases from V and 3 bases from J, the junction contained 5 bases not matched to a gene. Germline lookup yields CDR1 LNHDA and CDR2 SQIVND (reference sequence). The CDR3 consists of 14 residues. CDR3 DNA: TGTGCCAGTAGCTTACAGGGGGAAACAGATACGCAGTATTTT. The encoded protein is CASSLQGETDTQYF.

This clone came up once. The V and J genes are TRBV7-6 and TRBJ1-6; D possibly corresponds to TRBD1 (6 bases). The CDR3 is 14 residues long. Trimming stripped 3 bases from V and 10 bases from J, with 13 bases between. CDR1 SGHVS and CDR2 FNYEAQ come from the germline V gene. The CDR3 coding sequence is TGTGCCAGCAGCTTGGGGGGGCTGATGTCACCCCTCCACTTT. Translated: CASSLGGLMSPLHF.

The J gene is TRBJ1-2, the V gene TRBV7-9, with D perhaps TRBD1 (6 bases). CDR1 and CDR2 from the germline V gene are SEHNR and FQNEAQ (reference sequence). The CDR3 has 12 amino acids. Trimming stripped 1 base from V and 10 bases from J, with 10 bases between. This chain's CDR3 is CASSLVTGAYTF. The CDR3 nucleotides are TGTGCCAGCAGCTTAGTGACAGGAGCCTACACCTTC. The full variable domain, with the rest looked up from reference TRBV7-9 and TRBJ1-2, is DTGVSQNPRHKITKRGQNVTFRCDPISEHNRLYWYRQTLGQGPEFLTYFQNEAQLEKSRLLSDRFSAERPKGSFSTLEIQRTEQGDSAMYLCASSLVTGAYTFGSGTRLTVV.

This chain links TRBV5-6 with TRBJ2-7; no definite D call. This CDR3 spans 11 amino acids. Per the germline V gene, CDR1 is SGHDT and CDR2 is YYEEEE. V was cut by 4 bases and J by 3 bases, with 5 bases left in between. CDR3 amino acids: CASSTYYEQYF. The CDR3 DNA sequence: TGTGCCAGCAGCACTTACTACGAGCAGTACTTC.

The V gene is TRBV2, the J gene TRBJ2-7; possible D gene TRBD1, 5 bases. This CDR3 has 13 amino acids. Trimming shortened V by 4 bases and J by 2 bases, and 9 bases separated the two germline ends. Germline CDR1 and CDR2: SNHLY and FYNNEI. CDR3: CASSGDSPYEQYF. The CDR3 bases are TGTGCCAGCAGTGGAGACAGCCCCTACGAGCAGTACTTC.

The chain links TRBV7-9 to TRBJ2-1; a possible D gene is TRBD2 (6 bases). CDR1 and CDR2 from the germline V gene are SEHNR and FQNEAQ (reference sequence). V lost 5 bases and J lost 4, with 12 bases in between. The length of the CDR3 is 14 residues. CDR3 nucleotide sequence: TGTGCCAGCAGCCGTGGGGGGTTATACAATGAGCAGTTCTTC. Encoded protein: CASSRGGLYNEQFF.

The chain recombines TRBV20-1 with TRBJ2-2; D is possibly TRBD1 (6 bases). This CDR3 is 15 amino acids long. Between the trimmed V and J ends, which lost 3 bases and 1 base, there was a span of 12 bases. Per the germline V gene, CDR1 is DFQATT and CDR2 is SNEGSKA (reference sequence). The CDR3 region has the DNA TGCAGTGCTAGTTCCGCAGGGGTGAACACCGGGGAGCTGTTTTTT. It codes for CSASSAGVNTGELFF.

The CDR3 DNA sequence: TGTGCCAGCAGCCGGGGAATTGTCGGGGGTGAAGCTTTCTTT. Protein sequence: CASSRGIVGGEAFF. This rearrangement joins TRBV3-1 (or the pseudogene TRBV3-2) to TRBJ1-1; TRBD1 is a possible D gene (5 bases). This CDR3 has 14 residues. V gave up 4 bases and J gave up 7 bases, with 16 bases separating them. Germline-derived CDR1 and CDR2 are LGHDT and YNNKEL (reference sequence).

This clone showed up just once. The chain has TRBV5-1 and TRBJ1-4, with D possibly TRBD1 on 5 matching bases. V lost 0 bases to trimming and J lost 9 bases, with 15 bases between them. The CDR3 length is 15 residues. Germline CDR1 and CDR2: SGHRS and YFSETQ. Here the CDR3 reads CASSLGQFNVKKLFF. The DNA of the CDR3 is TGCGCCAGCAGCTTGGGACAGTTTAATGTGAAAAAACTGTTTTTT.

This chain links TRBV29-1 with TRBJ1-2; TRBD1 matches at 8 bases. The CDR3 extends over 15 amino acids. V lost 3 bases and J lost 8; bases outside the gene matches: 14. Germline CDR1 is SQVTM and CDR2 is ANQGSEA. CDR3 sequence (DNA): TGCAGCGTTGACATGACAGGGGACGGGTTCGGGGGCTACACCTTC. Encoded protein: CSVDMTGDGFGGYTF.

The chain joins TRBV30 to TRBJ2-1, with D possibly matching TRBD2 (6 bases). This CDR3 has 16 amino acids. Germline V gene data show CDR1 as GTSNPN and CDR2 as SVGIG (reference sequence). The V gene lost 1 base and the J gene lost 10 bases, with 23 bases spanning the gap. The CDR3 region is CAWSGSGGRASREQFF. The CDR3 coding sequence is TGTGCCTGGAGTGGATCCGGGGGACGGGCTTCGAGAGAGCAGTTCTTC.

The V gene is TRBV7-9, the J gene TRBJ2-1, with D unresolved. Between the trimmed V and J ends, which lost 4 bases and 9 bases, there was a span of 13 bases. The CDR3 runs 13 residues. CDR1 SEHNR and CDR2 FQNEAQ come from the germline V gene (reference sequence). CDR3 amino acids: CASSWILSTEQFF. The CDR3 nucleotides read TGTGCCAGCAGCTGGATCCTTAGCACTGAGCAGTTCTTC.

The chain combines TRBV11-2 with TRBJ1-3; 7 bases fit TRBD1. J gave up 4 bases and V 5 bases, and 8 bases lay outside the gene matches. CDR1 and CDR2 from the germline V gene are SGHAT and FQNNGV. The CDR3 contains 15 residues. The DNA of the CDR3 is TGTGCCAGCAGCAGACAGGGACTCGGAGGAAACACCATATATTTT. This translates into CASSRQGLGGNTIYF.

The gene calls are TRBV6-1 and TRBJ1-5, with no clear D. The CDR3 consists of 14 residues. V lost 3 bases, J lost 5 bases, and 11 bases lay in between. Per germline, CDR1 MNHNS and CDR2 SASEGT. The CDR3 is CASSERQNYQPQHF. CDR3 DNA sequence: TGTGCCAGCAGTGAGCGGCAGAACTATCAGCCCCAGCATTTT.

This clone was observed a single time. The chain couples TRBV20-1 to TRBJ1-2, with 10 bases aligning to TRBD1. CDR1 and CDR2 from the germline V gene are DFQATT and SNEGSKA (reference sequence). V lost 6 bases, J lost 8 bases, and 3 bases stayed unmatched. This CDR3 contains 11 residues. CDR3 DNA sequence: TGCAGTGCCTGGGACAGGGGCGGCTACACCTTC. This gives the protein CSAWDRGGYTF.

The chain is built from TRBV11-2 and TRBJ2-7; TRBD1 agrees at 9 bases. Germline values: CDR1 SGHAT, CDR2 FQNNGV. The trim removed 3 bases at V and 2 bases at J, leaving 2 bases unmatched. The CDR3 runs 14 residues. The CDR3 spells CASSFGTGPYEQYF. Written as DNA, the CDR3 is TGTGCCAGCAGCTTCGGGACAGGGCCCTACGAGCAGTACTTC. Combining the CDR3 with reference TRBV11-2 and TRBJ2-7 gives the whole variable domain EAGVAQSPRYKIIEKRQSVAFWCNPISGHATLYWYQQILGQGPKLLIQFQNNGVVDDSQLPKDRFSAERLKGVDSTLKIQPAKLEDSAVYLCASSFGTGPYEQYFGPGTRLTVT.

The chain employs TRBV7-9 and TRBJ1-1; a weak D match, TRBD1 (5 bases). The CDR3 is 14 amino acids. Germline V CDR1 and CDR2: SEHNR, FQNEAQ (reference sequence). V lost 4 bases to trimming and J lost 4 bases, with 13 bases between them. Here the CDR3 reads CASSSSQVSTEAFF. Written as DNA, the CDR3 is TGTGCCAGCAGCTCTTCACAGGTGAGCACTGAAGCTTTCTTT.

This clone was found a few times. CDR3 coding DNA: TGTGCCATCAGGAACGGTGGCTACACCTTC. It yields the protein CAIRNGGYTF. The rearrangement joins TRBV10-3 to TRBJ1-2; D not certain. Between the trimmed V and J ends, which lost 6 bases and 7 bases, there was a span of 6 bases. Germline V gene sequence: CDR1 ENHRY, CDR2 SYGVKD. This CDR3 spans 10 amino acids.

This clone is a singleton in its sample. This chain joins TRBV5-1 and TRBJ1-1; D remains ambiguous. The CDR3 is 14 amino acids. Germline CDR1 SGHRS, CDR2 YFSETQ. Deletions cut 4 bases from V and 5 bases from J, with 15 bases between. The CDR3: CASSTDRRATEAFF. As DNA, the CDR3 is TGCGCCAGCAGCACTGACCGGCGGGCGACTGAAGCTTTCTTT.